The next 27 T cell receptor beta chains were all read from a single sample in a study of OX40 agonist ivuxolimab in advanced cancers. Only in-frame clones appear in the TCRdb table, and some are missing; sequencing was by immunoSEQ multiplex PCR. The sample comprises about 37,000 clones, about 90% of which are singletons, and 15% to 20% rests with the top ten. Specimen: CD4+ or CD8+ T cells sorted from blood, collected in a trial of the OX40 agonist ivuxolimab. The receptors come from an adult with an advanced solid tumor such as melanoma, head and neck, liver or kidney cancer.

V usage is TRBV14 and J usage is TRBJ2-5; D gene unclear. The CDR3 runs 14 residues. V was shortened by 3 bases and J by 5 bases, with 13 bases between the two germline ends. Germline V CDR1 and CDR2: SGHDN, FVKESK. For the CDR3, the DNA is TGTGCCAGCAGCCAGGACCTCCTCCCGGAGACCCAGTACTTC. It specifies CASSQDLLPETQYF.

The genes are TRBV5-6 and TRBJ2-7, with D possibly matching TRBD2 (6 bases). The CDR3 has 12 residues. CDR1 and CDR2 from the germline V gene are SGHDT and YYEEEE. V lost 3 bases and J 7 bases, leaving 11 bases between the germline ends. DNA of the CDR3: TGTGCCAGCAGCTGGGCGGGGTCTGAGCAGTACTTC. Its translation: CASSWAGSEQYF.

For the CDR3, the DNA is TGTGCCAGCAGCCGGACAGGGGGTGAGAACGAGCAGTACTTC. It encodes CASSRTGGENEQYF. This chain connects TRBV5-4 to TRBJ2-7; 10 bases align to TRBD1. V gave up 4 bases and J gave up 5 bases; unmatched junction bases: 6. The CDR3 contains 14 residues. Germline V gene data show CDR1 as SGHNT and CDR2 as YYREEE (reference sequence).

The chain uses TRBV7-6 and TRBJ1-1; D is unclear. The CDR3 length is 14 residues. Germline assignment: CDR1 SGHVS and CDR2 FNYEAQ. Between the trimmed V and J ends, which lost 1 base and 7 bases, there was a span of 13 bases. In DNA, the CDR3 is TGTGCCAGCAGCTTAGAGGTCTCGGGTTATGAAGCTTTCTTT. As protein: CASSLEVSGYEAFF.

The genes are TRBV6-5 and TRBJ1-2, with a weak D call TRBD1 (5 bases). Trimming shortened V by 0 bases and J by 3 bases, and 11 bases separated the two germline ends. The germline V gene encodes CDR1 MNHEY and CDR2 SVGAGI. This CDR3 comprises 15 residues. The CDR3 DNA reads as TGTGCCAGCAGTTACTCGGCAGGGTTATACTATGGCTACACCTTC. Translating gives CASSYSAGLYYGYTF.

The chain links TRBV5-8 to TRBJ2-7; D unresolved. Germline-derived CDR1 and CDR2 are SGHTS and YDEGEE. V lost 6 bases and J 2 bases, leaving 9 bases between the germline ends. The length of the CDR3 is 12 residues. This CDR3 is CASMTDTYEQYF. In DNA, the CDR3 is TGTGCCAGCATGACCGATACCTACGAGCAGTACTTC.

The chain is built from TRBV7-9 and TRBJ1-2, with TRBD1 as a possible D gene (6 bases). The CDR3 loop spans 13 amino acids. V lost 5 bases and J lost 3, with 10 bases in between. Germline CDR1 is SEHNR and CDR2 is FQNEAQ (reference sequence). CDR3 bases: TGTGCCAGCAGCCCTAGGGGGGACTATGGCTACACCTTC. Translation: CASSPRGDYGYTF.

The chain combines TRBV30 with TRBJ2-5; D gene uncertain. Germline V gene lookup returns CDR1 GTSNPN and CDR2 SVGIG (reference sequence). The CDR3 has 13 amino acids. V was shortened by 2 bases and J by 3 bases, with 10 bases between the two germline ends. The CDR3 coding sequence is TGTGCCTGGAGTCCCCTGGGCGAAGAGACCCAGTACTTC. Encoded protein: CAWSPLGEETQYF.

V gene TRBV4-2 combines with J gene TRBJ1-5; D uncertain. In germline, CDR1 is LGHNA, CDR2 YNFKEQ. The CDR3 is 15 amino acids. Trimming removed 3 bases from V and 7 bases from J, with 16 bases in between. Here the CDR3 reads CASSQGLTGGQPQHF. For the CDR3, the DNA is TGTGCCAGCAGCCAGGGCCTTACTGGAGGCCAGCCCCAGCATTTT.

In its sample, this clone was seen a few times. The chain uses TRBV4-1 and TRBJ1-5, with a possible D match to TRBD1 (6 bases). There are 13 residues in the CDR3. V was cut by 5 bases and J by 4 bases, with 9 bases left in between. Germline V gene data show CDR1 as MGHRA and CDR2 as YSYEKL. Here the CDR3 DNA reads TGCGCCAGCAGCTGGACAGAGAATCAGCCCCAGCATTTT. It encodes CASSWTENQPQHF.

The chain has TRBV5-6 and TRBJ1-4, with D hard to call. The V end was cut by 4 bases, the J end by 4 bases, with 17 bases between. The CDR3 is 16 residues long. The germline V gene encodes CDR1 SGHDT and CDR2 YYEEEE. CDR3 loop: CASSPWVSTFNEKLFF. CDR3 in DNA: TGTGCCAGCAGCCCGTGGGTCAGCACATTTAATGAAAAACTGTTTTTT.

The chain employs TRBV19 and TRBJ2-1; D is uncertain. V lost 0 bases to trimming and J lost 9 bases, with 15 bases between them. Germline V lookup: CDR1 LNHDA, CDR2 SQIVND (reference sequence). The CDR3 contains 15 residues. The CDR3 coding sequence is TGTGCCAGTAGTATAGAAAGGCTGGGTCTGGGTGAGCAGTTCTTC. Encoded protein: CASSIERLGLGEQFF.

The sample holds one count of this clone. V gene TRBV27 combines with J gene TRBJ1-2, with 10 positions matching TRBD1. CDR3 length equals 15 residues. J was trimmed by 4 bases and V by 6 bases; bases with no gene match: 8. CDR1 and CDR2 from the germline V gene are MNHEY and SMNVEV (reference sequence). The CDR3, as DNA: TGTGCCAGCAGCTATGACAGGGGGCTAGGCTATGGCTACACCTTC. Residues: CASSYDRGLGYGYTF.

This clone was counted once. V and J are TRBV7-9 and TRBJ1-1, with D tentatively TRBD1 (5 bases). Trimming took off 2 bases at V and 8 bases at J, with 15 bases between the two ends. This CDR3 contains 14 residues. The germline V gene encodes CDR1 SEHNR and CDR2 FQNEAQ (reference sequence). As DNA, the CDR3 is TGTGCCAGCAGCTTAAGAGGGACGCCGAGGGAAGCTTTCTTT. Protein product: CASSLRGTPREAFF.

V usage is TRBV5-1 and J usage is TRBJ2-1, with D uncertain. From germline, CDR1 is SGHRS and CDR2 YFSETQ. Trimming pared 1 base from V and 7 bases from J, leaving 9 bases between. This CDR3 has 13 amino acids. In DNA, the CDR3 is TGCGCCAGCAGCTTGAGTACTTATAATGAGCAGTTCTTC. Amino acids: CASSLSTYNEQFF. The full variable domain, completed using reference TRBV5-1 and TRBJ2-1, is KAGVTQTPRYLIKTRGQQVTLSCSPISGHRSVSWYQQTPGQGLQFLFEYFSETQRNKGNFPGRFSGRQFSNSRSEMNVSTLELGDSALYLCASSLSTYNEQFFGPGTRLTVL.

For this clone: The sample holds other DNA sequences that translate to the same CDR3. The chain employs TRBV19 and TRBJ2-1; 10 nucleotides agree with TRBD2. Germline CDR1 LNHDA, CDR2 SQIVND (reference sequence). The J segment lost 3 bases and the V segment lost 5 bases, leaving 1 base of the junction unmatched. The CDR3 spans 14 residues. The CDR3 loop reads CASSLAGGYNEQFF. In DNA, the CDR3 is TGTGCCAGTAGTTTAGCGGGGGGCTACAATGAGCAGTTCTTC.

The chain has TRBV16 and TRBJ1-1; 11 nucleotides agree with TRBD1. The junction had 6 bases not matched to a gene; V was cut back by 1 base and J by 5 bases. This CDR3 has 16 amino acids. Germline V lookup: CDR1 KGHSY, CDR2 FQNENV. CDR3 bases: TGTGCCAGCAGCCAATGGACAGGGGGCAAAGAGACTGAAGCTTTCTTT. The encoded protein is CASSQWTGGKETEAFF.

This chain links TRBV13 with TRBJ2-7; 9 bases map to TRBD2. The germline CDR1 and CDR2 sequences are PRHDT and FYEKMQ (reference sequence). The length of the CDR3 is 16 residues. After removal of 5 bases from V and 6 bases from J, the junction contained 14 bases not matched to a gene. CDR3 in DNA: TGTGCCAGCAGCCCCGCGACGGCTCTAGCGGGGAGCGAGCAGTACTTC. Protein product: CASSPATALAGSEQYF.

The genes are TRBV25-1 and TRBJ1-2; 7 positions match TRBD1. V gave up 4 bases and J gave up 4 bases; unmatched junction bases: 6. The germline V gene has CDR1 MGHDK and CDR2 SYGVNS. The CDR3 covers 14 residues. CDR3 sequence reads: CASSAPWDSYGYTF. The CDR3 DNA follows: TGTGCCAGCAGTGCCCCTTGGGACAGCTATGGCTACACCTTC.

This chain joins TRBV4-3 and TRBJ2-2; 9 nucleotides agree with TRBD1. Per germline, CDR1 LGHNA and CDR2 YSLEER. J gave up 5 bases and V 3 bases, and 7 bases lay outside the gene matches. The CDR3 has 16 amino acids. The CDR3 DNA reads TGCGCCAGCAGCCAGTACCTGGGACAGGGAACCGGGGAGCTGTTTTTT. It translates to CASSQYLGQGTGELFF.

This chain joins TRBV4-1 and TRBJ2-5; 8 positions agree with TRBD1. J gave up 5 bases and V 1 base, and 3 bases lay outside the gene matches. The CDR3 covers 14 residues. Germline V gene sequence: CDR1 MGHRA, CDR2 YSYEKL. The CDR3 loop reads CASSQVPGGETQYF. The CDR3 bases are TGCGCCAGCAGCCAAGTTCCAGGGGGCGAGACCCAGTACTTC.

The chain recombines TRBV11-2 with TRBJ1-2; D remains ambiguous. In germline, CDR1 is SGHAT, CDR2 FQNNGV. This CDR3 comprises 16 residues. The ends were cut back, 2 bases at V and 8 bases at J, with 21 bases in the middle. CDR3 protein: CASSLKGPSRLGGYTF. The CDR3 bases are TGTGCCAGCAGCTTAAAAGGTCCCAGCCGCCTCGGGGGCTACACCTTC.

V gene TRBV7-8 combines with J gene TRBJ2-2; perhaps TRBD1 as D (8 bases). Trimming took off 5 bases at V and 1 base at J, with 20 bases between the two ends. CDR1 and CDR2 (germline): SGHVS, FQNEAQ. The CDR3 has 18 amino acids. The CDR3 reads CASSEEGGTGENTGELFF. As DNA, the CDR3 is TGTGCCAGCAGCGAAGAGGGAGGGACAGGAGAGAACACCGGGGAGCTGTTTTTT.

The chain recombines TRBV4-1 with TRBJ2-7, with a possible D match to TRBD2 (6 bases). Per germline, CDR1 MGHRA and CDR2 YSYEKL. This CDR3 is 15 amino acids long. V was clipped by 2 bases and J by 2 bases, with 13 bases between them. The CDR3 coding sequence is TGCGCCAGCAGCCAAAGTTACGGGGGTGCCTACGAGCAGTACTTC. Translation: CASSQSYGGAYEQYF.

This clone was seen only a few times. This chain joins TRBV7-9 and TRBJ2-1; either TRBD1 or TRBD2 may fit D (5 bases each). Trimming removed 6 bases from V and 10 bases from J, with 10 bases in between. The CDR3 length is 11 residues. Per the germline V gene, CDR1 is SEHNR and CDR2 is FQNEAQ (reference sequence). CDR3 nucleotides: TGTGCCAGCAGGGCCGGGACCGAGCAGTTCTTC. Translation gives CASRAGTEQFF.

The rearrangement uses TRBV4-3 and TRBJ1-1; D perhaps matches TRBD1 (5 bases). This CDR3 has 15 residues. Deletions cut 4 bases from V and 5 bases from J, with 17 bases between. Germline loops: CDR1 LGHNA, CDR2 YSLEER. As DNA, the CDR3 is TGCGCCAGCAGCCCCATAACAGGTCGAGGGACTGAAGCTTTCTTT. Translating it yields CASSPITGRGTEAFF.

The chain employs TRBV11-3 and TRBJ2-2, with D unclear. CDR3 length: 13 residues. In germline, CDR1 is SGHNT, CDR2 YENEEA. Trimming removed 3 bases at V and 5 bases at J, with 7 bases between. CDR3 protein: CASSFGGTGELFF. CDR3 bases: TGTGCCAGCAGCTTCGGTGGGACCGGGGAGCTGTTTTTT.